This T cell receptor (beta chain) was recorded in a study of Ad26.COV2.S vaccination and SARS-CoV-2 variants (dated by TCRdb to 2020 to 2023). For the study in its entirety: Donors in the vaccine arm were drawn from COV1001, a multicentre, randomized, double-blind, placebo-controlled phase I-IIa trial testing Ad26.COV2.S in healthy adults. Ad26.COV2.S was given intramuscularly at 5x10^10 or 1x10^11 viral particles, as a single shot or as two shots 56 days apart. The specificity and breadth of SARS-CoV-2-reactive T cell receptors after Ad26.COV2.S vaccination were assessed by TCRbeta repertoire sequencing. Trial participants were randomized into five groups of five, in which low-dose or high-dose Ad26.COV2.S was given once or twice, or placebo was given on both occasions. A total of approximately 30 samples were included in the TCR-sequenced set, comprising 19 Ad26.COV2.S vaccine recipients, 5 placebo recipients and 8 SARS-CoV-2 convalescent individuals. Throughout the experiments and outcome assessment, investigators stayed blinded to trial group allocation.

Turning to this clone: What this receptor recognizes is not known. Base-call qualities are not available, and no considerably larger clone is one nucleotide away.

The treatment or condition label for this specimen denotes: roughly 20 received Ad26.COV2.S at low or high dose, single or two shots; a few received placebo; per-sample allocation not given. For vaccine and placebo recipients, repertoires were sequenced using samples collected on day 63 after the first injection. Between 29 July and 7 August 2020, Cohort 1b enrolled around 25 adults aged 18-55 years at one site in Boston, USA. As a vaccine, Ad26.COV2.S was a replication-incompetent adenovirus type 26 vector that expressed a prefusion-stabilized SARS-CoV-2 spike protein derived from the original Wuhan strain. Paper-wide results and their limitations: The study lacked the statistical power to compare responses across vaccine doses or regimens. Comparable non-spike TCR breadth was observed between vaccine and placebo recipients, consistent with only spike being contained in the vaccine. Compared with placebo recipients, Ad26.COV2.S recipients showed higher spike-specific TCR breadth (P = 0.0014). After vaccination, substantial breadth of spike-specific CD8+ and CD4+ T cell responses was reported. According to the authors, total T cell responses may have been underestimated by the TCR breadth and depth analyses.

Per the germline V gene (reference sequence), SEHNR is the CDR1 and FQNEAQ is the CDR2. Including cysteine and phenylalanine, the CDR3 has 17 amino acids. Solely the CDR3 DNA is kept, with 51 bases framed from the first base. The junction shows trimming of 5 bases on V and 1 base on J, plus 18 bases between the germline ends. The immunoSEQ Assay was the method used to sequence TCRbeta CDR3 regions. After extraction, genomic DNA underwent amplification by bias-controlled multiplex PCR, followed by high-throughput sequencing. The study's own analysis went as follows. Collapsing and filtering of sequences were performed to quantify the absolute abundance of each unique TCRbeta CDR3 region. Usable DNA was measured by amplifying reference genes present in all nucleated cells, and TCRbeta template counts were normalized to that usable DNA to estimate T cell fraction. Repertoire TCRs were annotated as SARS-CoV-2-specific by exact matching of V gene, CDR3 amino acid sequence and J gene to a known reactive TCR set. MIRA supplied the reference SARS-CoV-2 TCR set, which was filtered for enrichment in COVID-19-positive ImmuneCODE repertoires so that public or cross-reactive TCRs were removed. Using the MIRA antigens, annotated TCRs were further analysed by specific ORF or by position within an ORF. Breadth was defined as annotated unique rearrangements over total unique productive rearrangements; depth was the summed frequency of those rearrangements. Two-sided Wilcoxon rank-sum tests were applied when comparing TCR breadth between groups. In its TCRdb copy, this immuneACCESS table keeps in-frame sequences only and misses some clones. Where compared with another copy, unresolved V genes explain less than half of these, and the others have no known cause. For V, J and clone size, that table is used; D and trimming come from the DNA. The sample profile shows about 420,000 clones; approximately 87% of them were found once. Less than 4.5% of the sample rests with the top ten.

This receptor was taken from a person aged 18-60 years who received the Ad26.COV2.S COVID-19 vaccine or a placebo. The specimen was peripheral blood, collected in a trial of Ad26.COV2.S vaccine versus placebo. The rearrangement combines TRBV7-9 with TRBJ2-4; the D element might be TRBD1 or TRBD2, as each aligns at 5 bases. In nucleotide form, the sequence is TGTGCCAGCAGCCACCGGGACCCTTTCTCGGCCAAAAACATTCAGTACTTC. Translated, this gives CASSHRDPFSAKNIQYF.